This entry lists 30 T cell receptor beta chains sequenced from one sample in a study of molecular identifiers for immune sequencing clone quantification. TCRdb re-called the PCR reads through MiXCR, storing one row per CDR3 protein. The data contain about 640,000 distinct CDR3 sequences, just under 20% of them singletons. Material for sequencing was naive CD8+ T cells from blood, with Jurkat cell RNA spiked in. Subset denoted: FACS-sorted CD8+CD4-CCR7+CD45RA+ naive T cells. The receptors shown here come from a human donor in good health. Some libraries in this study had Jurkat cell RNA spiked in.

This clonotype has at least ten counts. The chain links TRBV27 to TRBJ1-4; tentatively, D is TRBD1 (6 bases). Trimming removed 5 bases from V and 8 bases from J, with 15 bases in between. Looked up from germline, CDR1 is MNHEY and CDR2 is SMNVEV (reference sequence). This CDR3 comprises 14 residues. The CDR3 region has the DNA TGTGCCAGCAGTCCACAGGGAGGTGGAGAAAAACTGTTTTTT. It translates to CASSPQGGGEKLFF.

In its sample, this clonotype was seen many times. The V call is TRBV20-1, the J call TRBJ2-7; TRBD2 matches at 8 bases. Trimming at V came to 2 bases and at J to 3 bases, leaving 9 bases not matched to a gene. The CDR3 extends over 15 amino acids. Germline CDR1 reads DFQATT; CDR2 reads SNEGSKA (reference sequence). The CDR3 here is CSARQETSAYYEQYF. The CDR3 DNA reads as TGCAGTGCTAGACAAGAGACTAGCGCTTACTACGAGCAGTACTTC.

The table lists this clonotype with a few counts. A read error may produce the germline difference seen at one junction end. The rearrangement joins TRBV30 to TRBJ2-1; the D gene is possibly TRBD2 (6 bases). Germline V CDR1 and CDR2: GTSNPN, SVGIG (reference sequence). The CDR3 spans 16 residues. This CDR3 is CAWSTGGRPSHNERFF. CDR3 bases: TGTGCCTGGAGTACGGGTGGGAGGCCCTCCCACAATGAGCGGTTCTTC.

The rearrangement links TRBV5-3 to TRBJ2-7; TRBD2 matches at 16 bases. TRBV5-3 is identified as an open reading frame with a role that is uncertain. V shed 8 bases, J shed 8 bases, and the junction held 13 bases outside the gene matches. This CDR3 has 16 residues. Here the CDR3 reads CASSLGLAGGVGKQYF. The CDR3 region has the DNA TGTGCCAGCAGCCTGGGACTAGCGGGAGGGGTGGGCAAGCAGTACTTC.

The table lists this clonotype with many counts. The rearrangement joins TRBV4-1 to TRBJ2-7; 8 bases match TRBD1. Germline V CDR1 and CDR2: MGHRA, YSYEKL. This CDR3 contains 15 residues. Trimming cost V 2 bases and J 3 bases; bases outside gene matches: 6. The CDR3 coding sequence is TGCGCCAGCAGCCAAAGGGGGACAGGCGGCTACGAGCAGTACTTC. It translates to CASSQRGTGGYEQYF.

The chain employs TRBV20-1 and TRBJ2-7; 8 bases line up with TRBD2. Germline-derived CDR1 and CDR2 are DFQATT and SNEGSKA (reference sequence). Trimming cost V 8 bases and J 2 bases; bases outside gene matches: 8. The CDR3 spans 13 residues. CDR3 in DNA: TGCAGTACCACTAGCGGCATGACCTACGAGCAGTACTTC. It encodes CSTTSGMTYEQYF.

This clonotype came up many times. This chain connects TRBV7-9 to TRBJ1-1; no clear D. The length of the CDR3 is 16 residues. The V and J ends lost 4 bases and 0 bases respectively, with 15 bases between them. The germline V gene encodes CDR1 SEHNR and CDR2 FQNEAQ (reference sequence). CDR3 sequence: CASSSPLPPLNTEAFF. CDR3 sequence (DNA): TGTGCCAGCAGCTCCCCTCTCCCGCCATTGAACACTGAAGCTTTCTTT. Full variable domain (outside the CDR3, taken from reference TRBV7-9 and TRBJ1-1): DTGVSQNPRHKITKRGQNVTFRCDPISEHNRLYWYRQTLGQGPEFLTYFQNEAQLEKSRLLSDRFSAERPKGSFSTLEIQRTEQGDSAMYLCASSSPLPPLNTEAFFGQGTRLTVV.

The genes are TRBV7-9 and TRBJ1-1; no clear D gene. The CDR3 is made up of 14 amino acids. The germline CDR1 and CDR2 sequences are SEHNR and FQNEAQ (reference sequence). V was cut by 3 bases and J by 6 bases, with 14 bases left in between. CDR3: CASSLAVLNPEAFF. The CDR3, as DNA: TGTGCCAGCAGCTTGGCGGTCCTTAACCCTGAAGCTTTCTTT.

This clonotype occurred many times. This chain connects TRBV4-1 to TRBJ1-5, with TRBD1 identical over 7 bases. Looked up from germline, CDR1 is MGHRA and CDR2 is YSYEKL. J was trimmed by 6 bases and V by 1 base; bases with no gene match: 6. The length of the CDR3 is 15 residues. The CDR3 DNA is TGCGCCAGCAGCCAAGGACAGGGTAGCCTTCAGCCCCAGCATTTT. It codes for CASSQGQGSLQPQHF.

This clonotype was found a few times. The CDR3 reads CASSLDTGVAYEQYF. DNA for the CDR3: TGTGCCAGCAGCTTAGATACAGGGGTTGCCTACGAGCAGTACTTC. The chain uses TRBV7-9 and TRBJ2-7; TRBD1 matches 7 bases. V dropped 1 base and J dropped 2; count of bases not matched to a gene: 5. Germline V gene lookup returns CDR1 SEHNR and CDR2 FQNEAQ (reference sequence). The CDR3 sequence is 15 residues long.

This clonotype was recorded many times. The chain couples TRBV5-1 to TRBJ2-3, with D perhaps matching TRBD1 (5 bases). Germline assignment: CDR1 SGHRS and CDR2 YFSETQ. V shed 0 bases and J shed 5 bases, with 19 bases lying between them. CDR3 length: 17 residues. CDR3 loop: CASSLAGRVEYGDTQYF. The CDR3 DNA reads TGCGCCAGCAGCTTGGCCGGCAGGGTTGAATATGGAGATACGCAGTATTTT.

Worth noting for this clonotype: This could be a read error, since a much larger clone is one nucleotide away. Since no conserved phenylalanine or tryptophan closes the CDR3, a read error is the likely cause. The rearrangement joins TRBV12-3 or TRBV12-4 to TRBJ2-7, with D perhaps TRBD1 (6 bases). The CDR3 loop spans 14 amino acids. Deletions cut 6 bases from V and 1 base from J, with 13 bases between. This CDR3 reads CASSHGQISYEQYL. In DNA, the CDR3 is TGTGCCAGCAGCCACGGACAGATTTCCTACGAGCAGTACCTC.

This clonotype was seen repeatedly, ten times or more. The rearrangement uses TRBV4-1 and TRBJ1-5; D uncertain. This CDR3 contains 14 residues. Per the germline V gene, CDR1 is MGHRA and CDR2 is YSYEKL. The V gene lost 0 bases and the J gene lost 5 bases, with 8 bases spanning the gap. CDR3 nucleotides: TGCGCCAGCAGCCAAGATGTAAGGGATCAGCCCCAGCATTTT. Residues: CASSQDVRDQPQHF.

This clonotype was seen ten or more times. This chain links TRBV12-3 or TRBV12-4 with TRBJ2-5; TRBD1 is a possible D gene (6 bases). Trimming removed 3 bases at V and 2 bases at J, with 16 bases between. CDR3 length: 16 amino acids. CDR3 sequence reads: CASSLFFVTGQETQYF. The DNA for the CDR3 is TGTGCCAGCAGTTTGTTTTTCGTCACAGGGCAAGAGACCCAGTACTTC.

This clonotype showed up many times. The chain couples TRBV2 to TRBJ1-4; TRBD1 matches at 9 bases. Germline V gene data show CDR1 as SNHLY and CDR2 as FYNNEI. J gave up 8 bases and V 4 bases, and 2 bases lay outside the gene matches. The CDR3 runs to 13 residues. The CDR3 bases are TGTGCCAGCAGTGGACAGGGGGTCGAAAAACTGTTTTTT. Encoded protein: CASSGQGVEKLFF.

This clonotype was detected a few times. The chain carries TRBV6-5 and TRBJ2-5; D remains ambiguous. Between the trimmed V and J ends, which lost 0 bases and 2 bases, there was a span of 7 bases. From germline, CDR1 is MNHEY and CDR2 SVGAGI. CDR3 size: 14 residues. CDR3 loop: CASSYSQVQETQYF. The CDR3 DNA reads as TGTGCCAGCAGTTACTCACAAGTACAAGAGACCCAGTACTTC.

In nucleotides, the CDR3 is TGTGCCAGCAGCATAGGACTAGCTTGGGAGACCCAGTACTTC. It specifies CASSIGLAWETQYF. This rearrangement joins TRBV5-4 to TRBJ2-5; 8 positions match TRBD2. The CDR3 consists of 14 residues. The V gene's germline CDR1 is SGHNT and CDR2 YYREEE (reference sequence). With 4 bases clipped from V and 5 bases from J, the junction kept 7 bases outside the gene matches.

The sample holds a few counts of this clonotype. The chain carries TRBV27 and TRBJ2-5, with D perhaps matching TRBD1 (6 bases). Germline values: CDR1 MNHEY, CDR2 SMNVEV (reference sequence). This CDR3 has 14 amino acids. V lost 5 bases and J 3 bases, leaving 13 bases between the germline ends. CDR3 region: CASSEQGVEETQYF. The CDR3 DNA follows: TGTGCCAGCAGTGAACAGGGAGTGGAAGAGACCCAGTACTTC.

As for this clonotype: It may be a read error: a sequence one base away is much more abundant. The CDR3 ends on some other residue instead of the conserved phenylalanine or tryptophan, so this is likely a read error. This chain links TRBV7-9 with TRBJ1-1; D is uncertain. Trimming left V 1 base short and J 4 bases short, with 16 bases between. The CDR3 consists of 16 residues. Looked up from germline, CDR1 is SEHNR and CDR2 is FQNEAQ (reference sequence). The DNA of the CDR3 is TGTGCCAGCAGCTTAGTTGACACTCTCTCGGGCACTGAAGCTTTCCTT. It translates to CASSLVDTLSGTEAFL.

Ten or more counts support this clonotype. The chain recombines TRBV7-9 with TRBJ1-2; D not resolved. The germline V gene encodes CDR1 SEHNR and CDR2 FQNEAQ (reference sequence). The CDR3 totals 10 residues. Trimming pared 10 bases from V and 8 bases from J, leaving 11 bases between. In nucleotides, the CDR3 is TGTGCCACCGAACGAAGGGGCTACACCTTC. Amino acid sequence: CATERRGYTF.

This clonotype was seen many times. The chain uses TRBV12-3 or TRBV12-4 and TRBJ2-7, with TRBD2 identical over 12 bases. The CDR3 is 14 amino acids. V lost 8 bases and J lost 2; bases outside the gene matches: 4. The CDR3 DNA follows: TGTGCCAGCCGACTAGCGGGGGCTACCTACGAGCAGTACTTC. It is translated as CASRLAGATYEQYF.

For this clonotype: Given the absence of the conserved phenylalanine or tryptophan at the CDR3 end, a read error is likely. The rearrangement links TRBV13 to TRBJ2-7; D is unclear. The CDR3 extends over 14 amino acids. CDR1 is PRHDT, CDR2 FYEKMQ, per germline (reference sequence). V gave up 0 bases and J gave up 3 bases, with 9 bases separating them. CDR3 amino acids: CASSLGLVRYEQYS. CDR3 nucleotide sequence: TGTGCCAGCAGCTTAGGCCTTGTGCGCTACGAGCAGTACTCC.

In its sample, this clonotype was seen many times. The V gene is TRBV19, the J gene TRBJ2-7, with 7 bases matching TRBD2. CDR1 is LNHDA and CDR2 is SQIVND in the germline V gene (reference sequence). Germline trimming cut 7 bases from V and 1 base from J; bases unmatched to any gene: 4. CDR3 length: 13 residues. The DNA of the CDR3 is TGTGCCAGTACCGGGGGAGGGTCCTACGAGCAGTACTTC. Translated: CASTGGGSYEQYF.

This clonotype was detected many times. J is TRBJ1-1 and V is TRBV2; TRBD1 matches 7 bases. This CDR3 region has 14 residues. Per germline, CDR1 SNHLY and CDR2 FYNNEI. V shed 5 bases and J 2 bases; nucleotides not matched to a gene: 5. The CDR3 DNA follows: TGTGCCAGCAGTCCATACAGGGGTAACACTGAAGCTTTCTTT. Translation gives CASSPYRGNTEAFF. The entire variable domain, with the rest obtained from reference TRBV2 and TRBJ1-1, is as follows: EPEVTQTPSHQVTQMGQEVILRCVPISNHLYFYWYRQILGQKVEFLVSFYNNEISEKSEIFDDQFSVERPDGSNFTLKIRSTKLEDSAMYFCASSPYRGNTEAFFGQGTRLTVV.

Concerning this clonotype: A single base separates this from a much larger clone, so it may be a read error. The chain joins TRBV10-3 to TRBJ2-7; D ambiguous. V was pared by 3 bases and J by 6 bases, with 15 bases between. Germline-derived CDR1 and CDR2 are ENHRY and SYGVKD. This CDR3 spans 14 amino acids. The CDR3: CAISDPKGLSEQYF. CDR3 in DNA: TGTGCCATCAGTGACCCAAAGGGCTTGAGCGAGCAGTACTTC.

This clonotype was observed many times. This rearrangement joins TRBV9 to TRBJ2-3; 9 positions match TRBD1. The length of the CDR3 is 14 residues. The V gene's germline CDR1 is SGDLS and CDR2 YYNGEE. Losses at the gene ends were 4 bases for V and 5 bases for J; bases not matched to a gene: 5. CDR3 DNA sequence: TGTGCCAGCAGCCCTACAGGGGGCGGAGATACGCAGTATTTT. Translating gives CASSPTGGGDTQYF.

This clonotype was picked up one time. This may be a read error: a much more frequent sequence differs by one nucleotide. The chain has TRBV4-3 and TRBJ1-5, with D maybe TRBD1 (5 bases). Germline V gene lookup returns CDR1 LGHNA and CDR2 YSLEER. CDR3 length equals 16 residues. CDR3 sequence reads: CVSSQDSQGSNQPQHF. CDR3 bases: TGCGTCAGCAGCCAAGATTCCCAGGGTAGCAATCAGCCCCAGCATTTT.

About this clonotype itself: A clone one base away is much larger, so this may be a read error. The chain uses TRBV11-2 and TRBJ1-4; D remains ambiguous. The CDR3 consists of 14 residues. Germline CDR1 SGHAT, CDR2 FQNNGV. The DNA of the CDR3 is TGTGCCAGCAGCTTAGAAGCAACTAATGGAAAACTGTTTTTT. Protein product: CASSLEATNGKLFF.

Comments on this clonotype: One end of the junction varies from germline; a read error may be responsible. V usage is TRBV4-3 and J usage is TRBJ2-7; tentatively, D is TRBD2 (5 bases). Germline V gives CDR1 LGHNA, CDR2 YSLEER. The CDR3 consists of 14 residues. The CDR3 here is CASGQDRGSYEQYF. CDR3 DNA: TGCGCCAGCGGCCAAGATCGAGGGTCTTACGAGCAGTACTTC.

This clonotype has ten or more counts. The rearrangement joins TRBV5-6 to TRBJ1-5, with 7 bases fitting TRBD1. The CDR3 length is 14 residues. The V gene end was trimmed by 4 bases and the J gene end by 4 bases; junction bases not matched to a gene: 5. Looked up from germline, CDR1 is SGHDT and CDR2 is YYEEEE. The CDR3 sequence: CASSEMTGNQPQHF. The CDR3 bases are TGTGCCAGCAGCGAGATGACAGGGAATCAGCCCCAGCATTTT. Using reference TRBV5-6 and TRBJ1-5 for the parts outside the CDR3, the full variable domain is DAGVTQSPTHLIKTRGQQVTLRCSPKSGHDTVSWYQQALGQGPQFIFQYYEEEERQRGNFPDRFSGHQFPNYSSELNVNALLLGDSALYLCASSEMTGNQPQHFGDGTRLSIL.